This T cell receptor beta chain was sequenced in a study of cytomegalovirus exposure and HLA in healthy donors. The PCR had 60 Vbeta and 13 Jbeta primers. The protocol was immunoSEQ multiplex PCR, while the TCRdb copy is restricted to in-frame clones and leaves out a portion. The sample includes approximately 83,000 clones, more than 75% of them seen just once. Study-wide findings and caveats: Looking again later, the authors saw that most CMV-associated TCR beta chains seemed HLA-restricted.

This CDR3 is 12 amino acids long. V was cut by 8 bases and J by 6 bases, with 14 bases left in between. CDR1 is SGHDN and CDR2 is FVKESK in the germline V gene. Comment on this clone: Its antigen remains unknown.

V usage is TRBV14 and J usage is TRBJ2-7; D might be TRBD1 (6 bases). The sample consisted of PBMCs. The origin of this receptor is a man in his late teens or twenties in good health and CMV-seronegative. CDR3 protein: CASRAGDPEQYF. The CDR3 DNA reads TGTGCCAGCCGGGCAGGGGACCCCGAGCAGTACTTC. Complete variable domain (other parts from reference TRBV14 and TRBJ2-7): EAGVTQFPSHSVIEKGQTVTLRCDPISGHDNLYWYRRVMGKEIKFLLHFVKESKQDESGMPNNRFLAERTGGTYSTLKVQPAELEDSGVYFCASRAGDPEQYFGPGTRLTVT.